Detailed here is one TCR beta chain. No antigen is known for it. This table comes from immunoSEQ multiplex PCR, and its TCRdb copy is limited to in-frame clones, with some not included. The repertoire holds about 510,000 clones, 90% to 97% seen once, with 0.06% in the top ten. This sample was included in a study of shared clonotypes between healthy human individuals. Study-wide context: Researchers assigned three CD4 naive, three CD4 memory, two CD8 naive and one CD8 memory plate to each donor. Broader study findings: Only blood underwent sampling, and tissue repertoires likely differ. Estimated richness was generally greater in naive than memory subsets. Between a few donors, naive CD4 clonotypes were shared at a level of about 5%.

Germline CDR1 is SGHRS and CDR2 is YFSETQ. V lost 6 bases to trimming and J lost 2 bases, with 14 bases between them. The CDR3 length is 14 residues. The source is a young woman in good health. This sequence joins TRBV5-1 and TRBJ2-5; D might be TRBD1 (6 bases). The sample was naive CD4+ T cells sorted from blood. Indicated subset: CD45RA+ positively selected. The CDR3, as DNA: TGCGCCAGCAAGTCCGGGCAGGGGCAAGAGACCCAGTACTTC. Amino acids: CASKSGQGQETQYF.